The 10 T cell receptor beta chains below come from one sample, sequenced in a study of CXCR3-negative and CXCR3-positive naive CD8 T cells. The authors made the TRB cDNA libraries by 5' RACE using UMI labels. TCRdb reprocessed the 5' RACE reads, keeping one entry per CDR3 protein, no DNA. This table holds fewer than 80,000 distinct CDR3 sequences. Sequencing was done on a sample of naive CXCR3- CD8+ T cells from blood. Subset noted: CD45RO-CCR7+CD27+CD95- naive CD8+ T cells lacking CXCR3 (TNR3-). The receptors come from a human donor in good health. Some clones in this sample may be carry-over from other donors' samples.

The rearrangement joins TRBV7-8 to TRBJ2-1. Germline V gene sequence: CDR1 SGHVS, CDR2 FQNEAQ. The CDR3 has 14 residues. The CDR3 loop reads CASSSLLDDYEQFF.

The rearrangement links TRBV7-9 to TRBJ2-2; TCRdb reports TRBD2, a call that lacks DNA to check it against. The CDR3 extends over 15 amino acids. The V gene's germline CDR1 is SEHNR and CDR2 FQNEAQ (reference sequence). The CDR3 spells CASTTLAGGSGELFF.

The chain links TRBV29-1 to TRBJ2-1; TCRdb calls TRBD2, which cannot be checked without DNA. The CDR3 spans 13 residues. Germline V CDR1 and CDR2: SQVTM, ANQGSEA. The CDR3 is CSVFRDSHNEQFF.

The chain carries TRBV4-1 and TRBJ1-1. The germline V gene has CDR1 MGHRA and CDR2 YSYEKL. The CDR3 length is 14 residues. The CDR3 loop is CASSQARGYTEAFF.

The chain has TRBV29-1 and TRBJ2-3; TCRdb picks TRBD2, but there is no DNA to check that call. Germline assignment: CDR1 SQVTM and CDR2 ANQGSEA. CDR3 length equals 13 residues. The CDR3 spells CSASSGGTDTQYF.

The V call is TRBV7-2, the J call TRBJ2-1; the TRBD2 assignment by TCRdb is unverifiable without DNA. The germline gives CDR1 SGHTA, CDR2 FQGNSA. The CDR3 sequence is 15 residues long. This chain's CDR3 is CASSLDSGTYNEQFF.

The J gene is TRBJ1-2, the V gene TRBV7-9; TCRdb's D call, TRBD1, is unchecked because there is no DNA. There are 14 residues in the CDR3. Germline V gene sequence: CDR1 SEHNR, CDR2 FQNEAQ (reference sequence). The CDR3 region is CASSKTPSSYGYTF.

The V call is TRBV19, the J call TRBJ2-7; TCRdb calls TRBD1, which cannot be checked without DNA. The CDR3 is made up of 15 amino acids. Germline loops: CDR1 LNHDA, CDR2 SQIVND (reference sequence). CDR3 loop: CASSTSGDRLYEQYF.

This chain uses TRBV19 with TRBJ1-2; TCRdb outputs TRBD1, but without DNA this stays unchecked. The CDR3 has 17 amino acids. Germline loops: CDR1 LNHDA, CDR2 SQIVND (reference sequence). The CDR3 loop reads CASSTSRRDVGLYGYTF.

This CDR3 reads CASSALGGGIESEQFF. The chain links TRBV7-9 to TRBJ2-1; the D call of TRBD2 rests on TCRdb alone, since no DNA is present to check it. Germline CDR1 SEHNR, CDR2 FQNEAQ (reference sequence). The CDR3 runs to 16 residues.